There are a few counts of the clone carrying this TCR beta chain. Antigen: not known. Germline V gene sequence: CDR1 SGDLS, CDR2 YYNGEE. The CDR3 runs to 13 residues. V shed 3 bases and J shed 4 bases, with 8 bases lying between them. The data stem from a study of T cells after yellow fever vaccination. Study-wide points: Clonotype sharing between CD4 and CD8 compartments was small. Reappearance after the booster was observed for most primary-vaccination clones (96% CD4, over 70% CD8).

TCRdb used MiXCR to reprocess the 5' RACE reads, holding one entry per CDR3 protein. This table holds around 120,000 distinct CDR3 sequences, 13% to 15% found once. The chain recombines TRBV9 with TRBJ2-1; D might be TRBD1 (6 bases). Sequenced material: CD8+ T cells sorted from PBMCs, taken 5 days after the yellow fever booster vaccination. The TCR sequence derives from a man aged 18-30 years who received the YFV17D yellow fever vaccine. The CDR3 sequence is CASSEDSYNEQFF. CDR3 nucleotide sequence: TGTGCCAGCAGCGAGGACAGTTACAATGAGCAGTTCTTC.